Presented here are 13 T cell receptor beta chains from one specimen sequenced in a study of blood T cell repertoires in COVID-19. Measured with immunoSEQ multiplex PCR; TCRdb has only the in-frame clones, and not every one. The table records 350,000 to 450,000 clones, just under 90% of them present only once. Sequencing was done on a sample of PBMCs or T cells enriched from blood (not recorded which). The receptors were gathered from a woman between 25 and 40 years old who had recovered from COVID-19.

The V and J genes are TRBV2 and TRBJ2-1, with a tentative D call TRBD1 (8 bases). The germline V gene encodes CDR1 SNHLY and CDR2 FYNNEI. The CDR3 contains 12 residues. V was pared by 7 bases and J by 13 bases, with 17 bases between. CDR3: CASIGQGGVQFF. CDR3 DNA: TGTGCCAGCATCGGACAGGGAGGGGTTCAGTTCTTC.

The V call is TRBV6-2 or TRBV6-3, the J call TRBJ2-7; 7 bases line up with TRBD1. With V trimmed by 5 bases and J by 6 bases, 16 bases remained unmatched. CDR3 length: 16 amino acids. Germline lookup yields CDR1 MNHEY and CDR2 SVGEGT. CDR3 nucleotide sequence: TGTGCCAGCAGTCGACCCCCGGGACAGCTGACCAGCGAGCAGTACTTC. It encodes CASSRPPGQLTSEQYF.

This rearrangement joins TRBV27 to TRBJ1-3; D gene unclear. The V end was cut by 0 bases, the J end by 4 bases, with 10 bases between. CDR1 is MNHEY, CDR2 SMNVEV, per germline (reference sequence). This CDR3 is built from 15 residues. The CDR3 sequence is CASSLSLGSGNTIYF. As DNA, the CDR3 is TGTGCCAGCAGTTTATCGCTGGGCTCCGGAAACACCATATATTTT.

The rearrangement links TRBV19 to TRBJ2-1, with TRBD2 as a possible D gene (5 bases). Germline values: CDR1 LNHDA, CDR2 SQIVND (reference sequence). CDR3 length: 11 amino acids. V was trimmed by 4 bases and J by 7 bases, leaving 5 bases between them. The CDR3: CASSRRNEQFF. In DNA form, the CDR3 reads TGTGCCAGTAGTAGGAGGAATGAGCAGTTCTTC. Combining the CDR3 with reference TRBV19 and TRBJ2-1 gives the whole variable domain DGGITQSPKYLFRKEGQNVTLSCEQNLNHDAMYWYRQDPGQGLRLIYYSQIVNDFQKGDIAEGYSVSREKKESFPLTVTSAQKNPTAFYLCASSRRNEQFFGPGTRLTVL.

V and J are TRBV7-2 and TRBJ2-2; tentative D call: TRBD1 (6 bases). Germline CDR1 SGHTA, CDR2 FQGNSA. CDR3 length equals 13 residues. Trimming shortened V by 6 bases and J by 1 base, and 6 bases separated the two germline ends. The CDR3 loop is CASRGQNTGELFF. CDR3 DNA sequence: TGTGCCAGCAGGGGACAGAACACCGGGGAGCTGTTTTTT. The variable domain in full, with the rest retrieved from reference TRBV7-2 and TRBJ2-2, is GAGVSQSPSNKVTEKGKDVELRCDPISGHTALYWYRQSLGQGLEFLIYFQGNSAPDKSGLPSDRFSAERTGGSVSTLTIQRTQQEDSAVYLCASRGQNTGELFFGEGSRLTVL.

The chain couples TRBV7-3 to TRBJ2-1, with D possibly being TRBD2 (6 bases). Trimming pared 5 bases from V and 1 base from J, leaving 15 bases between. From germline, CDR1 is SGHTA and CDR2 FQGTGA. There are 16 residues in the CDR3. The CDR3 bases are TGTGCCAGCAGCCTTGGAGGGTCGCGGTCCTACAATGAGCAGTTCTTC. Amino acid sequence: CASSLGGSRSYNEQFF.

In DNA, the CDR3 is TGTGCCAGCAGCTCACCTCCTGGGACAGGCAACTCTGGAAACACCATATATTTT. This gives the protein CASSSPPGTGNSGNTIYF. The rearrangement links TRBV7-3 to TRBJ1-3; 8 bases match TRBD1. The length of the CDR3 is 18 residues. CDR1 is SGHTA, CDR2 FQGTGA, per germline. J lost 0 bases, V lost 4 bases, and 11 bases had no gene match. The full variable domain, its missing parts supplied by reference TRBV7-3 and TRBJ1-3, is GAGVSQTPSNKVTEKGKYVELRCDPISGHTALYWYRQSLGQGPEFLIYFQGTGAADDSGLPNDRFFAVRPEGSVSTLKIQRTERGDSAVYLCASSSPPGTGNSGNTIYFGEGSWLTVV.

The chain has TRBV6-5 and TRBJ1-3; D remains unclear. The CDR3 is made up of 13 amino acids. The germline V gene has CDR1 MNHEY and CDR2 SVGAGI. The V and J ends lost 11 bases and 3 bases respectively, with 14 bases between them. The CDR3 region is CAAYEPFGNTIYF. CDR3 sequence (DNA): TGTGCCGCCTACGAGCCTTTTGGAAACACCATATATTTT.

The rearrangement joins TRBV2 to TRBJ1-2, with 9 nucleotides matching TRBD1. The germline CDR1 and CDR2 sequences are SNHLY and FYNNEI. V dropped 10 bases and J dropped 4; count of bases not matched to a gene: 7. CDR3 length: 13 residues. The CDR3 region is CAIRTGATYGYTF. CDR3 in DNA: TGTGCCATCCGGACAGGGGCGACCTATGGCTACACCTTC.

This clone was observed a single time. V and J are TRBV30 and TRBJ2-7; a possible D gene is TRBD1 (7 bases). Germline lookup yields CDR1 GTSNPN and CDR2 SVGIG (reference sequence). Trimming took off 2 bases at V and 7 bases at J, with 21 bases between the two ends. The CDR3 is made up of 15 amino acids. The CDR3 is CAWSSGRAGGYEQYF. The CDR3 DNA follows: TGTGCCTGGAGTTCAGGAAGGGCAGGGGGGTATGAGCAGTACTTC.

The rearrangement links TRBV5-5 to TRBJ2-7; 7 nucleotides agree with TRBD1. V dropped 4 bases and J dropped 5; count of bases not matched to a gene: 18. The germline gives CDR1 SGHKS, CDR2 YYEKEE (reference sequence). The CDR3 has 17 amino acids. As DNA, the CDR3 is TGTGCCAGCAGCCGAATGAGGGCCTTTAGGGACAGCGACGAGCAGTACTTC. This encodes CASSRMRAFRDSDEQYF.

This clone has just a few counts. DNA of the CDR3: TGTGCCAGCAGTTTATTTGCAGGGGGCAGTAGAAACGAGCAGTACTTC. This translates into CASSLFAGGSRNEQYF. This chain connects TRBV28 to TRBJ2-7, with 8 bases lining up with TRBD1. CDR1 is MDHEN and CDR2 is SYDVKM in the germline V gene. The length of the CDR3 is 16 residues. The J segment lost 5 bases and the V segment lost 1 base, leaving 10 bases of the junction unmatched.

V gene TRBV28 combines with J gene TRBJ2-5; 9 bases agree with TRBD2. With 5 bases clipped from V and 3 bases from J, the junction kept 13 bases outside the gene matches. The CDR3 is 17 amino acids. Germline lookup yields CDR1 MDHEN and CDR2 SYDVKM. CDR3 sequence: CASSPQPTLAGKETQYF. The CDR3 bases are TGTGCCAGCAGTCCTCAACCCACACTAGCGGGTAAAGAGACCCAGTACTTC.